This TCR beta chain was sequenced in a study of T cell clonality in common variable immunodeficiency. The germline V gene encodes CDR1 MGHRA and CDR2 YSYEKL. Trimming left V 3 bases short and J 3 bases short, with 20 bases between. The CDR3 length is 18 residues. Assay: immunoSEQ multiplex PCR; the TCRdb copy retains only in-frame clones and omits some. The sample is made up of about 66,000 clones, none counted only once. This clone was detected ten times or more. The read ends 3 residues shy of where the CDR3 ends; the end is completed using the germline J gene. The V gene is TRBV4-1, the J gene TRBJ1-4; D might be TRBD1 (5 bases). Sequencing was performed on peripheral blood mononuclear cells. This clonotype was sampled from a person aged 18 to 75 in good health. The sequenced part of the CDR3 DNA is TGCGCCAGCAGCCATGGAGGCCATAACAGGCCGGCTAATGAAAAA. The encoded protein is CASSHGGHNRPANEK. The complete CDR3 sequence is CASSHGGHNRPANEKLFF.